The text below deals with one TCR beta chain. The sample is drawn from a study of Graves' ophthalmopathy and Graves' hyperthyroidism. Amplification of the TCR beta CDR3 regions used RNA transcripts (as template). Investigators did first-round RT-PCR with HTBI primers, then second-round multiplex PCR. Via MiXCR, TCRdb re-called the multiplex PCR reads, giving one row per CDR3 protein. The sample has 580,000 or so distinct CDR3 sequences; under 45% are singletons. V was cut by 0 bases and J by 6 bases, with 11 bases left in between. The CDR3 is 14 amino acids. In germline, CDR1 is PRHDT, CDR2 FYEKMQ (reference sequence).

The TCR was taken from an adult man with Graves' hyperthyroidism. V is TRBV13 and J is TRBJ1-1; D is unclear. The sequencing input was peripheral blood or thyroid tissue (not recorded which). The CDR3 reads CASSLGHSSPEAFF. In nucleotides, the CDR3 is TGTGCCAGCAGCTTAGGACACAGTTCGCCTGAAGCTTTCTTT.